This is a list of T cell receptor beta chains from one sample in a study of blood T cell repertoires in COVID-19. Generated by immunoSEQ multiplex PCR, the TCRdb table keeps only in-frame clones and is missing some. The table records hundreds of thousands of clones, about 90% of them present only once. Sequences were obtained from peripheral blood. These receptors originate from a woman aged 18 to 35 who had recovered from COVID-19. CDR3s include the opening cysteine and the closing phenylalanine or tryptophan. D genes are given only for firm matches. Size is stated for part of the rows, as once, few or many counts, or as a class when the clone is expanded.

J gene: TRBJ2-5
V gene: TRBV25-1
clone size: NA
D gene: NA
CDR3 DNA: TGTGCCAGCAGCAGGGGCGGTGACCAAGAGACCCAGTACTTC
CDR3 protein: CASSRGGDQETQYF

J gene: TRBJ2-1
V gene: TRBV18
clone size: NA
D gene: NA
CDR3 DNA: TGTGCCAGCTCACCATCACTGAGCTCCTACAATGAGCAGTTCTTC
CDR3 protein: CASSPSLSSYNEQFF

J gene: TRBJ2-1
V gene: TRBV5-1
clone size: NA
D gene: NA
CDR3 DNA: TGCGCCAGCAGCCATGCTAGCTCCAATGAGCAGTTCTTC
CDR3 protein: CASSHASSNEQFF

J gene: TRBJ2-1
V gene: TRBV27
clone size: NA
D gene: NA
CDR3 DNA: TGTGCCAGCAGTTTGGGCAGGGGGGACCATGAGCAGTTCTTC
CDR3 protein: CASSLGRGDHEQFF

J gene: TRBJ1-5
V gene: TRBV14
clone size: once
D gene: NA
CDR3 DNA: TGTGCCAGCAGCCACCGAGGTACGGAGCCCCAGCATTTT
CDR3 protein: CASSHRGTEPQHF

J gene: TRBJ1-4
V gene: TRBV18
clone size: NA
D gene: NA
CDR3 DNA: TGTGCCAGCTCACTCCGTCAGGGGTCAGGAAATGAAAAACTGTTTTTT
CDR3 protein: CASSLRQGSGNEKLFF

J gene: TRBJ2-1
V gene: TRBV24-1
clone size: NA
D gene: NA
CDR3 DNA: TGTGCCACCAGTGATTTTAGGCTAGGAGGACTCAATGAGCAGTTCTTC
CDR3 protein: CATSDFRLGGLNEQFF

J gene: TRBJ2-1
V gene: TRBV9
clone size: NA
D gene: TRBD2
CDR3 DNA: TGTGCCAGCAGCGGGACCACTTCGGGGCGGGAGGTATATGATGAGCAGTTCTTC
CDR3 protein: CASSGTTSGREVYDEQFF

J gene: TRBJ1-3
V gene: TRBV7-2
clone size: NA
D gene: NA
CDR3 DNA: TGTGCCAGCAGCTTCACGCAGGGGCTAGGAAACACCATATATTTT
CDR3 protein: CASSFTQGLGNTIYF

J gene: TRBJ2-3
V gene: TRBV7-2
clone size: NA
D gene: TRBD2
CDR3 DNA: TGTGCCAGCAGCTTAGGAATTAGCGGGAGCACAGATACGCAGTATTTT
CDR3 protein: CASSLGISGSTDTQYF

J gene: TRBJ1-2
V gene: TRBV19
clone size: NA
D gene: NA
CDR3 DNA: TGTGCCAGTAGTGAAACGGGTAACTATGGCTACACCTTC
CDR3 protein: CASSETGNYGYTF

J gene: TRBJ2-3
V gene: TRBV4-3
clone size: NA
D gene: NA
CDR3 DNA: TGCGCCAGCAGCCAAGATATTCCCAGGGCCCCAGATACGCAGTATTTT
CDR3 protein: CASSQDIPRAPDTQYF

J gene: TRBJ2-2
V gene: TRBV6-2/TRBV6-3
clone size: once
D gene: TRBD2
CDR3 DNA: TGTGCCAGCAGTTACGATGCCGGGAGGCTTTACACCGGGGAGCTGTTTTTT
CDR3 protein: CASSYDAGRLYTGELFF

J gene: TRBJ1-2
V gene: TRBV6-5
clone size: NA
D gene: NA
CDR3 DNA: TGTGCCAGCAGTCAGGACATGACCTATGGCTACACCTTC
CDR3 protein: CASSQDMTYGYTF

J gene: TRBJ1-2
V gene: TRBV5-5
clone size: NA
D gene: TRBD1
CDR3 DNA: TGTGCCAGCAGCTCAGCGACAGGGTCAGATGGCTACACCTTC
CDR3 protein: CASSSATGSDGYTF

J gene: TRBJ1-1
V gene: TRBV27
clone size: NA
D gene: NA
CDR3 DNA: TGTGCCAGCAGTTTCCAGGCGACGAACACTGAAGCTTTCTTT
CDR3 protein: CASSFQATNTEAFF

J gene: TRBJ2-3
V gene: TRBV7-9
clone size: NA
D gene: TRBD2
CDR3 DNA: TGTGCCAGCCCCGGGGGGGATAATTCAGATACGCAGTATTTT
CDR3 protein: CASPGGDNSDTQYF

J gene: TRBJ2-2
V gene: TRBV5-1
clone size: NA
D gene: TRBD2
CDR3 DNA: TGCGCCAGCAGCTTGGCTGGTAGCGGGATCTACACCGGGGAGCTGTTTTTT
CDR3 protein: CASSLAGSGIYTGELFF

J gene: TRBJ2-1
V gene: TRBV5-1
clone size: NA
D gene: TRBD1
CDR3 DNA: TGCGCCAGCAGCTCGAGTCTCCTTACAGGGGGCCCCTACAATGAGCAGTTCTTC
CDR3 protein: CASSSSLLTGGPYNEQFF

J gene: TRBJ2-1
V gene: TRBV12-5
clone size: NA
D gene: TRBD2
CDR3 DNA: TGTGCTAGTGGTTATGGACTAGCGGGAGAGAAAAATGAGCAGTTCTTC
CDR3 protein: CASGYGLAGEKNEQFF